This TCR beta chain was sequenced during a study of early T cells in non-severe SARS-CoV-2 infection. Germline lookup yields CDR1 DFQATT and CDR2 SNEGSKA (reference sequence). J gave up 0 bases and V 6 bases, and 5 bases lay outside the gene matches. The CDR3 is made up of 13 amino acids. Many counts were recorded for this clonotype. In TCRdb, the 5' RACE reads were re-called with MiXCR into one record per CDR3 protein. The sample holds almost 65,000 distinct CDR3 sequences, 4% to 5.5% seen once. The sequence derives from an adult who was a healthcare worker with PCR-confirmed SARS-CoV-2 infection or an uninfected control (not recorded which). This chain uses TRBV20-1 with TRBJ2-7; 7 bases fit TRBD1. The sample taken for sequencing was whole blood. The CDR3 coding sequence is TGCAGTGCCCAGACAGGGCTCTCCTACGAGCAGTACTTC. It codes for CSAQTGLSYEQYF.